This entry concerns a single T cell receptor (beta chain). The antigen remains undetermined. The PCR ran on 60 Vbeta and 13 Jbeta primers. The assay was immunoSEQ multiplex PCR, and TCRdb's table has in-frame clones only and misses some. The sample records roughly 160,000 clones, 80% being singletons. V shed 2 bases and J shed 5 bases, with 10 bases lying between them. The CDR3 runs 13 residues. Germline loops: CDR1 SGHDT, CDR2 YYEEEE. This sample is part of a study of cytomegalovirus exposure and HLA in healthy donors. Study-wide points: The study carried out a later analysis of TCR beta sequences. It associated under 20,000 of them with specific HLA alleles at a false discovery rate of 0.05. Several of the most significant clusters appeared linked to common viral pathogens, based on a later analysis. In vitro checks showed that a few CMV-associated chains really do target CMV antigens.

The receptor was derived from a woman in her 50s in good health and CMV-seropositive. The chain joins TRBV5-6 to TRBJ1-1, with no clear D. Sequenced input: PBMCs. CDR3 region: CASSFMMRTEAFF. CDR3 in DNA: TGTGCCAGCAGCTTCATGATGCGGACTGAAGCTTTCTTT.